This is a list of T cell receptor beta chains from one sample in a study of blood T cell repertoires in COVID-19. Data came from immunoSEQ multiplex PCR; TCRdb stores just in-frame clones and leaves some out. The table has approximately 140,000 clones, roughly four fifths seen once. The specimen sequenced was peripheral blood. Receptors were obtained from a human donor with acute or convalescent COVID-19. The donor label of this sample is uncertain. Both conserved end residues are part of each CDR3.

V	J	CDR3
TRBV10-2	TRBJ2-2	CASRGGVNTGELFF
TRBV19	TRBJ2-3	CASTRGESTDTQYF
TRBV4-3	TRBJ1-6	CASSQHPGQGARSPLHF
TRBV11-2	TRBJ2-1	CASSLERAYNEQFF
TRBV23-1	TRBJ1-3	CASSQWTGAGNTIYF
TRBV6-5	TRBJ2-7	CASSYRAGFSYEQYF
TRBV6-5	TRBJ2-6	CASSQNSGANVLTF
TRBV10-2	TRBJ2-3	CASSSGNKGTDTQYF
TRBV6-1	TRBJ1-5	CASSDVDRGWGSNQPQHF
TRBV24-1	TRBJ2-1	CATSDPVLAGGNEQFF
TRBV3-1/TRBV3-2	TRBJ1-2	CASSHQGQGGYGYTF
TRBV19	TRBJ2-2	CASSIESLLGELFF
TRBV30	TRBJ1-5	CAWTGQGQPQHF
TRBV2	TRBJ1-2	CASSREGNYGYTF
TRBV3-1/TRBV3-2	TRBJ2-7	CASSGGIYEQYF
TRBV30	TRBJ1-5	CAWSAGKGSNQPQHF
TRBV21-1	TRBJ1-1	CASSNGSHTEAFF
TRBV6-5	TRBJ1-5	CASSPPTGGNQPQHF
TRBV30	TRBJ1-5	CAWSVRDRARNQPQHF
TRBV5-1	TRBJ2-7	CASSRTGSHEQYF
TRBV5-1	TRBJ1-2	CASSLGGQLGYGYTF
TRBV3-1/TRBV3-2	TRBJ1-1	CASSLWTAGGEAFF
TRBV9	TRBJ2-1	CASSVAPSGVPSSYNEQFF
TRBV7-9	TRBJ2-1	CASSPRGSRYGNEQFF
TRBV3-1/TRBV3-2	TRBJ2-3	CASSPAADTQYF
TRBV6-2/TRBV6-3	TRBJ1-5	CASSYSATGGGNQPQHF
TRBV14	TRBJ1-5	CASSQDTRGSQHF
TRBV14	TRBJ1-1	CASSHIQVYTEAFF
TRBV15	TRBJ1-2	CATSRVRTLGQGTTNYGYTF
TRBV27	TRBJ1-4	CASSRPGGEKLFF
TRBV7-3	TRBJ1-2	CASSSEEGRGYTF
TRBV7-3	TRBJ2-5	CASSPQSKETQYF
TRBV4-1	TRBJ1-2	CASSQAPNSETGGFYGYTF
TRBV10-1	TRBJ2-7	CASSDPRQGTYEQYF
TRBV5-4	TRBJ2-3	CASSPIGGLGDTQYF
TRBV18	TRBJ2-1	CASSAPVSGGNEQFF
TRBV5-4	TRBJ2-5	CASSLGPGTQETQYF
TRBV5-1	TRBJ2-3	CASSLSDTTDTQYF
TRBV5-6	TRBJ2-5	CASGRETQYF
TRBV19	TRBJ1-2	CASSQGFFYGYTF
TRBV6-5	TRBJ2-2	CASTGTANTGELFF
TRBV27	TRBJ1-2	CASSPRGPYGYTF
TRBV19	TRBJ1-4	CASEGFGDEKLFF
TRBV7-2	TRBJ1-2	CASSFRDSQGARGYTF
TRBV18	TRBJ2-7	CASSRDSPLGEQYF
TRBV10-3	TRBJ1-2	CAISRDKLLVPGNGYTF